These 7 T cell receptor beta chains were sequenced from one sample in a study of blood T cell repertoires in COVID-19. Method: immunoSEQ multiplex PCR; TCRdb's copy keeps in-frame clones and lacks some. The sample holds around 270,000 clones, 88% seen once. Input material: peripheral blood. These receptors were obtained from a man between 60 and 75 years old who had recovered from COVID-19.

CDR3 sequence (DNA): TGTGCCAGCAGCGTGACTAGTCTACTCACAGATACGCAGTATTTT. It specifies CASSVTSLLTDTQYF. The genes are TRBV7-2 and TRBJ2-3; maybe TRBD2 (6 bases). The CDR3 has 15 residues. The germline V and J ends were trimmed by 5 bases and 2 bases, with 14 bases remaining between them. Germline V gene data show CDR1 as SGHTA and CDR2 as FQGNSA.

The chain combines TRBV7-6 with TRBJ2-3; 8 bases are shared with TRBD2. Germline V gene lookup returns CDR1 SGHVS and CDR2 FNYEAQ. The CDR3 sequence is 16 residues long. V trimming: 1 base; J trimming: 3 bases; junction bases outside the gene matches: 6. The CDR3 is CASSLGAGVMTDTQYF. In DNA, the CDR3 is TGTGCCAGCAGCTTAGGAGCGGGGGTAATGACAGATACGCAGTATTTT. Full variable domain (outside the CDR3, taken from reference TRBV7-6 and TRBJ2-3): GAGVSQSPRYKVTKRGQDVALRCDPISGHVSLYWYRQALGQGPEFLTYFNYEAQQDKSGLPNDRFSAERPEGSISTLTIQRTEQRDSAMYRCASSLGAGVMTDTQYFGPGTRLTVL.

V gene TRBV21-1 combines with J gene TRBJ1-6; TRBD1, the table's D call, lacks a check against the DNA. TRBV21-1 is shown as a pseudogene. This CDR3 spans 16 amino acids. Here the CDR3 DNA reads TGTGCCAGCAGCACCAAAAGGGCAGGGTGGAATTCACCCCTCCACTTT. Its protein is CASSTKRAGWNSPLHF.

CDR3 amino acids: CASSEEGFYQPQHF. The CDR3 DNA reads as TGTGCCAGCAGTGAGGAGGGTTTCTATCAGCCCCAGCATTTT. This chain uses TRBV2 with TRBJ1-5; D ambiguous. The germline CDR1 and CDR2 sequences are SNHLY and FYNNEI. The germline V and J ends were trimmed by 3 bases and 5 bases, with 11 bases remaining between them. The CDR3 contains 14 residues.

This clone was picked up one time. V gene TRBV5-1 combines with J gene TRBJ1-4, with D possibly matching TRBD1 (6 bases). Deletions cut 3 bases from V and 8 bases from J, with 17 bases between. Per the germline V gene, CDR1 is SGHRS and CDR2 is YFSETQ. The CDR3 spans 15 residues. CDR3 sequence: CASSSLGGPKEKLFF. In DNA, the CDR3 is TGCGCCAGCAGCTCCCTGGGGGGGCCCAAAGAAAAACTGTTTTTT.

The chain joins TRBV7-9 to TRBJ2-5, with D possibly TRBD2 on 5 matching bases. The CDR3 runs 13 residues. Germline CDR1 reads SEHNR; CDR2 reads FQNEAQ (reference sequence). V lost 4 bases and J lost 6, with 12 bases in between. Here the CDR3 reads CASSYSEPKTQYF. CDR3 in DNA: TGTGCCAGCAGCTATAGCGAACCGAAGACCCAGTACTTC.

J is TRBJ2-6 and V is TRBV4-2; perhaps TRBD2 as D (6 bases). The CDR3 totals 18 residues. V shed 4 bases and J shed 0 bases, with 16 bases lying between them. The germline V gene encodes CDR1 LGHNA and CDR2 YNFKEQ. The CDR3 sequence: CASSRGGDAGSGANVLTF. CDR3 sequence (DNA): TGTGCCAGCAGCCGGGGCGGGGACGCGGGCTCTGGGGCCAACGTCCTGACTTTC.